This is a list of T cell receptor beta chains from one sample in a study of T-cell memory formation after mild COVID-19. TCRdb used MiXCR to reprocess the 5' RACE reads, holding one entry per CDR3 protein. The sample lists some 290,000 distinct CDR3 sequences, about 17% occurring once. The sequencing sample was made of PBMCs or a T cell subset sorted from them (not recorded which). Receptors originate from a man aged 18-30 years who had mild COVID-19 (a few samples of this study predate the infection). Cell type and time point are not known. CDR3s include the opening cysteine and the closing phenylalanine or tryptophan. D genes are given only for firm matches. For some rows the clone size is stated as once, few or many, or as a class when expanded; others skip it.

many	TRBV5-5	TRBJ2-1	TRBD1	CASSRKDRGVGVYNEQFF	TGTGCCAGCAGCCGAAAGGACAGGGGAGTTGGGGTGTACAATGAGCAGTTCTTC
few	TRBV7-9	TRBJ1-3	TRBD1	CASSAGQGGNTIYF	TGTGCCAGCAGCGCAGGACAGGGGGGAAACACCATATATTTT
many	TRBV9	TRBJ1-2	NA	CASSRDDTRDGYTF	TGTGCCAGCAGCCGAGATGACACGCGGGATGGCTACACCTTC
few	TRBV29-1	TRBJ2-3	NA	CSVGTPGFTDTQYF	TGCAGCGTGGGGACCCCCGGTTTCACAGATACGCAGTATTTT
NA	TRBV5-1	TRBJ1-1	TRBD1	CASSWTGGKTEAFF	TGCGCCAGCAGCTGGACAGGGGGAAAAACTGAAGCTTTCTTT
NA	TRBV5-1	TRBJ2-7	NA	CASSLVASSSAYEQYF	TGCGCCAGCAGCTTGGTGGCCTCAAGTAGTGCCTACGAGCAGTACTTC
NA	TRBV12-3/TRBV12-4	TRBJ1-6	NA	CASRGLSSYNSPLHF	TGTGCCAGCAGAGGACTGAGCTCCTATAATTCACCCCTCCACTTT
few	TRBV29-1	TRBJ1-1	TRBD1	CSVAGQQNTEAFF	TGCAGCGTCGCGGGACAGCAGAACACTGAAGCTTTCTTT
few	TRBV3-1	TRBJ2-5	NA	CASSRISRVQYF	TGTGCCAGCAGCCGGATCAGCAGGGTCCAGTACTTC
NA	TRBV10-2	TRBJ1-1	NA	CASSEISEGDTEAFF	TGCGCCAGCAGTGAGATTTCAGAAGGGGACACTGAAGCTTTCTTT
NA	TRBV20-1	TRBJ2-5	NA	CSARWGSQETQYF	TGCAGTGCTAGGTGGGGTTCCCAAGAGACCCAGTACTTC
few	TRBV18	TRBJ1-1	TRBD1	CASSPDRGAPEAFF	TGTGCCAGCTCCCCGGACAGGGGTGCCCCTGAAGCTTTCTTT
few	TRBV4-3	TRBJ2-2	NA	CASSQDPQNTGELFF	TGCGCCAGCAGCCAAGATCCACAAAACACCGGGGAGCTGTTTTTT
NA	TRBV9	TRBJ2-3	NA	CASTPGQRTDTQYF	TGTGCCAGCACTCCCGGACAGCGAACAGATACGCAGTATTTT
few	TRBV5-1	TRBJ2-1	NA	CASSPADSYNEQFF	TGCGCCAGCAGCCCGGCGGACTCCTACAATGAGCAGTTCTTC
NA	TRBV7-2	TRBJ1-5	NA	CASSSQGQGQPQHF	TGTGCCAGCAGTTCCCAGGGCCAGGGGCAGCCCCAGCATTTT
few	TRBV7-2	TRBJ2-3	NA	CASSFREPDTQYF	TGTGCCAGCAGCTTCCGGGAGCCAGATACGCAGTATTTT
NA	TRBV18	TRBJ1-6	NA	CASQQGEGSPLHF	TGTGCCAGCCAGCAAGGTGAGGGTTCACCCCTCCACTTT
NA	TRBV5-1	TRBJ2-1	NA	CASSFDAREQFF	TGCGCCAGCAGCTTCGACGCCAGGGAGCAGTTCTTC
NA	TRBV12-3/TRBV12-4	TRBJ1-1	NA	CASSFTLNTEAFF	TGTGCCAGCAGTTTTACACTCAACACTGAAGCTTTCTTT
few	TRBV6-5	TRBJ2-4	TRBD2	CASSYSNSGGPKYF	TGTGCCAGCAGTTACTCCAATAGCGGGGGGCCCAAGTACTTC
NA	TRBV3-1	TRBJ2-3	TRBD2	CASSQDVTSGGFTDTQYF	TGTGCCAGCAGCCAAGACGTGACTAGCGGGGGGTTCACAGATACGCAGTATTTT
few	TRBV7-2	TRBJ1-6	NA	CASSLEWSNSPLHF	TGTGCCAGCAGCTTAGAGTGGTCTAATTCACCCCTCCACTTT
NA	TRBV20-1	TRBJ1-1	NA	CSAASDTEAFF	TGCAGTGCTGCCAGCGACACTGAAGCTTTCTTT
few	TRBV20-1	TRBJ2-1	TRBD2	CSATRLAGGDNEQFF	TGCAGTGCCACCAGACTAGCGGGGGGAGACAATGAGCAGTTCTTC
NA	TRBV10-3	TRBJ1-2	NA	CASWGQVKLYGYTF	TGTGCCAGCTGGGGGCAAGTCAAGCTCTATGGCTACACCTTC
few	TRBV4-3	TRBJ2-1	NA	CASSQPSGGRVRQFF	TGCGCCAGCAGCCAACCATCCGGGGGGCGCGTGAGGCAGTTCTTC